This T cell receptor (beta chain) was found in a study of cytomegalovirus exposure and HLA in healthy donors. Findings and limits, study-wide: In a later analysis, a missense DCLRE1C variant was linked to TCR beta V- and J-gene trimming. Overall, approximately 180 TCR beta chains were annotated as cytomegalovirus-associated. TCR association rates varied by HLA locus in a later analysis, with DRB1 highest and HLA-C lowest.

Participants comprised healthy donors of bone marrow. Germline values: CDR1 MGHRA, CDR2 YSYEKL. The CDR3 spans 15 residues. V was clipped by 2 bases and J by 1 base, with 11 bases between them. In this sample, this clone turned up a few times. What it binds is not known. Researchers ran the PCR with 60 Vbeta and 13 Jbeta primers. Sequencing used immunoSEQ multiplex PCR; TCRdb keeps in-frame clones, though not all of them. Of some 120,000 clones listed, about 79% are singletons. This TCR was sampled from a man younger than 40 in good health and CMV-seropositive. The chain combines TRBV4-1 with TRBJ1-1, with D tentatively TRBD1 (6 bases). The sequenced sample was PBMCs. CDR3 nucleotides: TGCGCCAGCAGCCAACTTCCGGGACAGAACACTGAAGCTTTCTTT. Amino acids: CASSQLPGQNTEAFF.